The 30 T cell receptor beta chains below all came from one sample that was sequenced in a study of blood T cell repertoires in COVID-19 (TCRdb year 2020). The receptor library was made with the immunoSEQ multiplex PCR assay. The table comes from immuneACCESS by way of TCRdb, which keeps in-frame sequences with V and J called. Part of the clones is missing from these tables; in studies checked, under half for an unresolved V gene and the rest for unknown reasons. The sample table records under 200,000 clones; approximately 79% of these occur just once. The ten largest clones represent around 7.8% of the sample. Source material: PBMCs or T cells enriched from blood (not recorded which). Source of these receptors: a man aged 45-65 years who had recovered from COVID-19.

This clone turned up a few times. The chain employs TRBV29-1 and TRBJ2-7; possible D gene TRBD1, 6 bases. Germline V gives CDR1 SQVTM, CDR2 ANQGSEA. The germline V and J ends were trimmed by 4 bases and 4 bases, with 14 bases remaining between them. CDR3 size: 13 residues. In DNA form, the CDR3 reads TGCAGCGTTGTCCCAGGGGCTCGGTACGAGCAGTACTTC. This codes for CSVVPGARYEQYF.

The V and J genes are TRBV9 and TRBJ2-3, with TRBD2 matching 9 bases. V trimming: 0 bases; J trimming: 9 bases; junction bases outside the gene matches: 11. The CDR3 is 16 amino acids. CDR1 and CDR2 from the germline V gene are SGDLS and YYNGEE. CDR3 loop: CASSVAPGTSLETQYF. CDR3 sequence (DNA): TGTGCCAGCAGCGTAGCCCCCGGGACTAGCTTGGAGACGCAGTATTTT.

The genes are TRBV11-2 and TRBJ1-2; a possible D gene is TRBD1 (5 bases). Trimming shortened V by 5 bases and J by 4 bases, and 8 bases separated the two germline ends. The CDR3 covers 12 residues. Germline CDR1 is SGHAT and CDR2 is FQNNGV. The CDR3 protein is CASSSQGYGYTF. CDR3 bases: TGTGCCAGCAGCAGCCAGGGCTATGGCTACACCTTC.

The V call is TRBV7-9, the J call TRBJ1-3; the match to TRBD1 covers 9 bases. CDR3 size: 16 residues. V shed 1 base, J shed 6 bases, and the junction held 7 bases outside the gene matches. Per germline, CDR1 SEHNR and CDR2 FQNEAQ (reference sequence). The CDR3 DNA follows: TGTGCCAGCAGCTTAGTACAGGGGGCACTCGAAAACACCATATATTTT. The encoded protein is CASSLVQGALENTIYF.

This clone is a singleton in its sample. The V and J genes are TRBV7-2 and TRBJ1-4; D is perhaps TRBD1 (5 bases). CDR1 and CDR2 (germline): SGHTA, FQGNSA. This CDR3 contains 15 residues. Trimming removed 4 bases from V and 5 bases from J, with 14 bases in between. The chain's CDR3 is CASSWGGTSNEKLFF. As DNA, the CDR3 is TGTGCCAGCAGCTGGGGCGGGACGTCGAATGAAAAACTGTTTTTT.

Only one count was recorded for this clone. The rearrangement uses TRBV19 and TRBJ2-7; no clear D gene. Germline CDR1 is LNHDA and CDR2 is SQIVND (reference sequence). CDR3 length equals 13 residues. V dropped 3 bases and J dropped 5 bases, with 11 bases sitting between them. The CDR3 region has the DNA TGTGCCAGTAGTATCCAGAGGTCCAACGAGCAGTACTTC. Residues: CASSIQRSNEQYF.

This chain links TRBV14 with TRBJ2-7; the D gene is possibly TRBD1 (7 bases). Between the trimmed V and J ends, which lost 2 bases and 6 bases, there was a span of 14 bases. The CDR3 consists of 14 residues. Germline-derived CDR1 and CDR2 are SGHDN and FVKESK. The DNA of the CDR3 is TGTGCCAGCAGCCAAAGAGGAGGGGGCGGCGAGCAGTACTTC. Its translation is CASSQRGGGGEQYF.

This chain joins TRBV5-1 and TRBJ2-1; 7 nucleotides align to TRBD1. V shed 4 bases, J shed 4 bases, and the junction held 5 bases outside the gene matches. Germline assignment: CDR1 SGHRS and CDR2 YFSETQ. CDR3 length: 14 residues. The CDR3 DNA sequence: TGCGCCAGCAGCACCGGGACAGAATACAATGAGCAGTTCTTC. Its translation is CASSTGTEYNEQFF.

V is TRBV4-3 and J is TRBJ2-2; 9 bases line up with TRBD1. The CDR3 has 15 amino acids. From germline, CDR1 is LGHNA and CDR2 YSLEER. With V trimmed by 4 bases and J by 5 bases, 5 bases remained unmatched. CDR3 coding DNA: TGCGCCAGCAGCCTTGGGACAGGGCGGACCGGGGAGCTGTTTTTT. It encodes CASSLGTGRTGELFF.

This clone was seen a single time. The rearrangement links TRBV4-2 to TRBJ1-4; weak D call: TRBD1 (5 bases). V was cut by 3 bases and J by 7 bases, with 12 bases left in between. CDR3 length: 14 amino acids. Germline V CDR1 and CDR2: LGHNA, YNFKEQ. The CDR3 nucleotides are TGTGCCAGCAGCCACGGCGACAGACGTGAAAAACTGTTTTTT. Translated: CASSHGDRREKLFF.

The chain is built from TRBV3-1 (or the pseudogene TRBV3-2) and TRBJ1-1; D is uncertain. The CDR3 consists of 12 residues. Germline assignment: CDR1 LGHDT and CDR2 YNNKEL (reference sequence). V was pared by 0 bases and J by 11 bases, with 10 bases between. The CDR3 DNA reads as TGTGCCAGCAGCCAAGATTCGCGAGGGGCTTTCTTT. It yields the protein CASSQDSRGAFF.

CDR3 region: CASSVDMNTEAFF. The CDR3 bases are TGTGCCAGCAGCGTAGACATGAACACTGAAGCTTTCTTT. The chain has TRBV9 and TRBJ1-1, with unresolved D. There are 13 residues in the CDR3. Germline V gene lookup returns CDR1 SGDLS and CDR2 YYNGEE. Trimming shortened V by 0 bases and J by 0 bases, and 3 bases separated the two germline ends. Drawing the rest from reference TRBV9 and TRBJ1-1, the complete variable domain is DSGVTQTPKHLITATGQRVTLRCSPRSGDLSVYWYQQSLDQGLQFLIQYYNGEERAKGNILERFSAQQFPDLHSELNLSSLELGDSALYFCASSVDMNTEAFFGQGTRLTVV.

The V gene is TRBV2, the J gene TRBJ1-5, with D maybe TRBD1 (5 bases). V gave up 3 bases and J gave up 0 bases, with 9 bases separating them. This CDR3 is built from 15 residues. Per germline, CDR1 SNHLY and CDR2 FYNNEI. CDR3 sequence: CASSEEGTSNQPQHF. The CDR3 DNA reads TGTGCCAGCAGTGAGGAGGGGACTAGCAATCAGCCCCAGCATTTT.

The V gene is TRBV7-2, the J gene TRBJ1-5; 8 bases align to TRBD1. With 4 bases clipped from V and 0 bases from J, the junction kept 14 bases outside the gene matches. The germline CDR1 and CDR2 sequences are SGHTA and FQGNSA. The CDR3 spans 19 residues. The CDR3 reads CASSSYAGTGTYSNQPQHF. In DNA, the CDR3 is TGTGCCAGCAGCTCGTACGCCGGGACAGGAACTTATAGCAATCAGCCCCAGCATTTT.

The V and J genes are TRBV6-5 and TRBJ2-7; weak D call: TRBD2 (5 bases). The CDR3 is 14 residues long. The V and J ends lost 6 bases and 0 bases respectively, with 12 bases between them. Germline CDR1 reads MNHEY; CDR2 reads SVGAGI. CDR3 region: CASRERPSSYEQYF. CDR3 in DNA: TGTGCCAGCAGGGAGCGGCCCAGCTCCTACGAGCAGTACTTC.

The genes are TRBV19 and TRBJ1-2; 9 positions match TRBD1. The V gene end was trimmed by 2 bases and the J gene end by 3 bases; junction bases not matched to a gene: 7. CDR3 size: 16 residues. Per the germline V gene, CDR1 is LNHDA and CDR2 is SQIVND (reference sequence). The CDR3 DNA is TGTGCCAGTAGTATATGGTTGACAGGGGGTGACTATGGCTACACCTTC. Translation gives CASSIWLTGGDYGYTF. The full variable domain, with the rest looked up from reference TRBV19 and TRBJ1-2, is DGGITQSPKYLFRKEGQNVTLSCEQNLNHDAMYWYRQDPGQGLRLIYYSQIVNDFQKGDIAEGYSVSREKKESFPLTVTSAQKNPTAFYLCASSIWLTGGDYGYTFGSGTRLTVV.

The chain combines TRBV7-8 with TRBJ2-7; 7 positions match TRBD1. The CDR3 extends over 17 amino acids. Trimming cost V 2 bases and J 3 bases; bases outside gene matches: 13. Germline V gene lookup returns CDR1 SGHVS and CDR2 FQNEAQ. CDR3 amino acids: CASSLRDSPTGFYEQYF. Written as DNA, the CDR3 is TGTGCCAGCAGCTTACGGGACAGCCCAACAGGGTTCTACGAGCAGTACTTC.

The V call is TRBV19, the J call TRBJ2-5, with 7 bases fitting TRBD1. Germline CDR1 reads LNHDA; CDR2 reads SQIVND (reference sequence). Trimming at V came to 3 bases and at J to 2 bases, leaving 3 bases not matched to a gene. There are 14 residues in the CDR3. CDR3 DNA sequence: TGTGCCAGTAGTATCTGGGGACAGCAAGAGACCCAGTACTTC. This gives the protein CASSIWGQQETQYF.

This chain uses TRBV11-2 with TRBJ2-7; 7 bases map to TRBD1. The ends lost 0 bases at V and 3 bases at J; junction bases unmatched: 5. This CDR3 spans 15 amino acids. From germline, CDR1 is SGHAT and CDR2 FQNNGV. The CDR3 reads CASSLDPTGVYEQYF. As DNA, the CDR3 is TGTGCCAGCAGCTTAGATCCCACAGGGGTCTACGAGCAGTACTTC.

The V call is TRBV11-3, the J call TRBJ2-7, with D perhaps TRBD1 (6 bases). The CDR3 is made up of 16 amino acids. Germline V gene data show CDR1 as SGHNT and CDR2 as YENEEA. With 5 bases removed from V and 2 bases from J, the gap between germline ends came to 19 bases. The CDR3 DNA sequence: TGTGCCAGCAGCGGACGCGGTCAGGGGACGACCTACGAGCAGTACTTC. Amino acids: CASSGRGQGTTYEQYF.

This clone was seen more than once but under ten times. The rearrangement uses TRBV7-2 and TRBJ2-7; possible D gene TRBD1, 6 bases. The ends were cut back, 3 bases at V and 0 bases at J, with 9 bases in the middle. Looked up from germline, CDR1 is SGHTA and CDR2 is FQGNSA. The CDR3 runs 14 residues. CDR3 sequence reads: CASSFTGSSYEQYF. The CDR3 nucleotides read TGTGCCAGCAGCTTCACAGGGAGCTCCTACGAGCAGTACTTC.

V and J are TRBV6-1 and TRBJ1-5; D unclear. CDR3 length: 15 residues. Looked up from germline, CDR1 is MNHNS and CDR2 is SASEGT. Trimming stripped 3 bases from V and 2 bases from J, with 11 bases between. CDR3 loop: CASSDKGAGNQPQHF. The CDR3 DNA sequence: TGTGCCAGCAGTGACAAGGGAGCTGGCAATCAGCCCCAGCATTTT.

The count of this clone is one. This sequence joins TRBV3-1 (or the pseudogene TRBV3-2) and TRBJ1-2; D is uncertain. Trimming left V 3 bases short and J 4 bases short, with 12 bases between. The germline gives CDR1 LGHDT, CDR2 YNNKEL (reference sequence). CDR3 length: 14 residues. The CDR3 DNA follows: TGTGCCAGCAGCCATTATAACAGCGGCTATGGCTACACCTTC. Amino acid sequence: CASSHYNSGYGYTF.

CDR3 coding DNA: TGTGCCAGCAGCGTAGCTAACAGCCAAGAGACCCAGTACTTC. Encoded protein: CASSVANSQETQYF. The chain is built from TRBV9 and TRBJ2-5; D remains unclear. The CDR3 length is 14 residues. Germline V gene lookup returns CDR1 SGDLS and CDR2 YYNGEE. V was shortened by 0 bases and J by 1 base, with 7 bases between the two germline ends.

The chain is built from TRBV12-5 and TRBJ2-5, with TRBD2 identical over 8 bases. This CDR3 comprises 18 residues. From germline, CDR1 is LGHNT and CDR2 FRNRAP. Trimming removed 0 bases from V and 5 bases from J; junction bases left unmatched: 14. CDR3 sequence reads: CASGLVLDGGAWQETQYF. DNA for the CDR3: TGTGCTAGTGGTTTGGTACTAGACGGGGGGGCTTGGCAGGAGACCCAGTACTTC.

The CDR3 DNA is TGTGCCAGTAAGGCGACAGGGGTTCAGCCCCAGCATTTT. Translated: CASKATGVQPQHF. V and J are TRBV19 and TRBJ1-5; 8 positions agree with TRBD1. Per the germline V gene, CDR1 is LNHDA and CDR2 is SQIVND (reference sequence). The CDR3 runs 13 residues. The V gene end was trimmed by 7 bases and the J gene end by 6 bases; junction bases not matched to a gene: 5.

In its sample, this clone was seen once. J is TRBJ1-2 and V is TRBV7-2, with a tentative D call TRBD1 (5 bases). Germline V lookup: CDR1 SGHTA, CDR2 FQGNSA. This CDR3 spans 14 amino acids. Trimming took off 4 bases at V and 3 bases at J, with 12 bases between the two ends. The CDR3 sequence is CASSSRQTDYGYTF. DNA of the CDR3: TGTGCCAGCAGCTCCCGACAGACCGACTATGGCTACACCTTC.

This sequence joins TRBV10-2 and TRBJ2-3, with 7 bases lining up with TRBD1. V lost 6 bases to trimming and J lost 3 bases; unmatched junction nucleotides: 12. CDR1 is WSHSY, CDR2 SAAADI, per germline. The CDR3 sequence is 16 residues long. The CDR3 spells CASSAFPGRGTDTQYF. As DNA, the CDR3 is TGCGCCAGCAGCGCCTTCCCGGGCAGGGGGACAGATACGCAGTATTTT.

About this clone: Other DNA sequences in this specimen translate into the identical CDR3. The chain recombines TRBV7-9 with TRBJ2-1; 7 nucleotides match TRBD2. The germline gives CDR1 SEHNR, CDR2 FQNEAQ (reference sequence). The J segment lost 4 bases and the V segment lost 0 bases, leaving 3 bases of the junction unmatched. CDR3 size: 15 residues. In DNA, the CDR3 is TGTGCCAGCAGCTTAGCGGGGGGGAGGTACAATGAGCAGTTCTTC. Its translation is CASSLAGGRYNEQFF.

The chain recombines TRBV11-1 with TRBJ2-7; 8 bases line up with TRBD1. CDR1 and CDR2 (germline): SGHAT, FQDESV (reference sequence). Trimming removed 10 bases from V and 0 bases from J; junction bases left unmatched: 8. This CDR3 region has 14 residues. This chain's CDR3 is CATAKGQASYEQYF. DNA of the CDR3: TGTGCCACCGCGAAGGGACAGGCCTCCTACGAGCAGTACTTC.